What follows is one T cell receptor beta chain and its context. Patients in Seattle were enrolled during active infection, then followed longitudinally. The CDR3 loop spans 16 amino acids. Germline lookup yields CDR1 SGHRS and CDR2 YFSETQ. Losses at the gene ends were 6 bases for V and 2 bases for J; bases not matched to a gene: 5. The data were taken from a study of blood T cell repertoires in COVID-19. About the study: In each case, the material was cDNA or gDNA derived from T cells, B-cell-depleted T cells, or PBMCs.

Authors' methods: Estimation of nucleated cell counts relied on the amplification of reference gene primers. The table came from immunoSEQ multiplex PCR; TCRdb's copy has only in-frame clones and leaves some out. Clone size and V and J calls were adopted from that table, with D and trimming inferred from the DNA. This table has about 300,000 clones, 85% to 90% appearing once. Sequences were obtained from peripheral blood. The V and J genes are TRBV5-1 and TRBJ2-5; 15 bases agree with TRBD2. The origin of this receptor is a woman aged 45-59 years with COVID-19, enrolled during active disease. In DNA form, the CDR3 reads TGCGCCAGCAACCTCGGACTAGCGGGAGGGCAAGAGACCCAGTACTTC. Protein: CASNLGLAGGQETQYF.